This TCR beta chain was captured in a study of T cells in Graves' hyperthyroidism and ophthalmopathy. The study, taken as a whole, reports: Blood shared most expanded thyroid clonotypes above 0.001.

CDR3 length: 15 residues. Trimming took off 3 bases at V and 6 bases at J, with 17 bases between the two ends. Germline CDR1 ENHRY, CDR2 SYGVKD. Amplification targeted TCR beta CDR3 regions from RNA transcripts. The HTBI set primed first-round TCR CDR3 RT-PCR. In TCRdb, the multiplex PCR reads were re-called with MiXCR into one record per CDR3 protein. The sample lists about 290,000 distinct CDR3 sequences; roughly 15% were seen once. This clonotype was counted between two and nine times. Its matching antigen is unknown. Sequenced sample: blood. This sequence was found in a woman in her fifties or sixties with Graves' hyperthyroidism that later progressed to Graves' ophthalmopathy. V usage is TRBV10-3 and J usage is TRBJ1-2, with D maybe TRBD1 (5 bases). CDR3 DNA sequence: TGTGCCATCAGTGATAGTGGGGGTATGAGGGATGGCTACACCTTC. The encoded protein is CAISDSGGMRDGYTF.